The T cell receptor (beta chain) described here comes from a study of blood T cells in healthy people across ages. Deletions cut 0 bases from V and 6 bases from J, with 12 bases between. The CDR3 is made up of 14 amino acids. Germline V gives CDR1 DFQATT, CDR2 SNEGSKA (reference sequence). With a J-beta primer mix and a sample-barcoded 5' primer, a second PCR ran about 7 to 12 cycles. TCRdb reprocessed the 5' RACE reads via MiXCR and lists one record per CDR3 protein. This sample yields 550,000 to 600,000 distinct CDR3 sequences, of which more than 45% are seen a single time; 20% to 25% belongs to the top ten.

Input material: blood. The receptor was derived from a man aged 80 or over in good health. V usage is TRBV20-1 and J usage is TRBJ2-1, with D possibly matching TRBD1 (5 bases). The CDR3 spells CSAREVSGINEQFF. As DNA, the CDR3 is TGCAGTGCTAGAGAGGTGTCAGGGATCAATGAGCAGTTCTTC.